The 24 T cell receptor beta chains listed next were all sequenced from one sample in a study of cytomegalovirus exposure and HLA in healthy donors. Both 60 Vbeta primers and 13 Jbeta primers went into the PCR. Method: immunoSEQ multiplex PCR; TCRdb's copy keeps in-frame clones and lacks some. The sample has more than 90,000 clones, less than 80% seen once. The sample taken for sequencing was PBMCs. The receptors come from a woman aged 40 to 50 in good health and CMV-seropositive.

About this clone: Other DNA sequences within the sample encode an identical CDR3. V and J are TRBV5-1 and TRBJ2-1, with unresolved D. Trimming removed 0 bases from V and 4 bases from J, with 5 bases in between. Germline assignment: CDR1 SGHRS and CDR2 YFSETQ. CDR3 size: 13 residues. Here the CDR3 reads CASSLGQYNEQFF. CDR3 DNA: TGCGCCAGCAGCTTGGGGCAGTACAATGAGCAGTTCTTC.

CDR3 sequence: CASSTGTSGVYNEQFF. Written as DNA, the CDR3 is TGTGCCAGCAGCACCGGGACTAGCGGAGTCTACAATGAGCAGTTCTTC. J is TRBJ2-1 and V is TRBV5-4; 11 bases agree with TRBD2. Per germline, CDR1 SGHNT and CDR2 YYREEE (reference sequence). Trimming took 4 bases from V and 3 from J; bases not matched to a gene: 6. The CDR3 has 16 amino acids. Full variable domain (missing parts from reference TRBV5-4 and TRBJ2-1): ETGVTQSPTHLIKTRGQQVTLRCSSQSGHNTVSWYQQALGQGPQFIFQYYREEENGRGNFPPRFSGLQFPNYSSELNVNALELDDSALYLCASSTGTSGVYNEQFFGPGTRLTVL.

The chain links TRBV11-1 to TRBJ2-5, with D possibly TRBD2 on 5 matching bases. V lost 5 bases, J lost 2 bases, and 12 bases lay in between. Germline V lookup: CDR1 SGHAT, CDR2 FQDESV (reference sequence). This CDR3 has 14 residues. CDR3 nucleotide sequence: TGTGCCAGCAGCGCGGGCGAACAACAAGAGACCCAGTACTTC. Its protein is CASSAGEQQETQYF.

This chain uses TRBV6-6 with TRBJ2-7, with 9 bases fitting TRBD2. Losses at the gene ends were 0 bases for V and 7 bases for J; bases not matched to a gene: 7. This CDR3 comprises 15 residues. Germline CDR1 is MNHNY and CDR2 is SVGAGI (reference sequence). CDR3: CASSYSVAGGGEQYF. In nucleotides, the CDR3 is TGTGCCAGCAGTTACTCTGTGGCGGGAGGGGGTGAGCAGTACTTC.

The rearrangement uses TRBV7-2 and TRBJ2-3; D not certain. There are 14 residues in the CDR3. V shed 5 bases and J shed 2 bases, with 11 bases lying between them. Germline values: CDR1 SGHTA, CDR2 FQGNSA. CDR3 sequence (DNA): TGTGCCAGCAGCCCCGAGGAATACACAGATACGCAGTATTTT. It specifies CASSPEEYTDTQYF.

The sample holds a few counts of this clone. The chain uses TRBV5-1 and TRBJ2-3; D is unresolved. Trimming stripped 0 bases from V and 2 bases from J, with 7 bases between. Germline-derived CDR1 and CDR2 are SGHRS and YFSETQ. This CDR3 spans 14 amino acids. The CDR3 DNA is TGCGCCAGCAGCTTGGTCACAATCACAGATACGCAGTATTTT. It codes for CASSLVTITDTQYF.

V and J are TRBV5-5 and TRBJ2-1, with D perhaps TRBD1 (5 bases). CDR3 length: 12 residues. Germline CDR1 SGHKS, CDR2 YYEKEE (reference sequence). The V end lost 5 bases, the J end lost 9 bases, and 12 bases lay between the germline ends. In nucleotides, the CDR3 is TGTGCCAGCAGATCTCAGGGTTCTGAGCAGTTCTTC. Its protein is CASRSQGSEQFF.

About this clone itself: The junction differs from germline at one of its ends, possibly a read error. The rearrangement links TRBV7-7 to TRBJ2-1; D is undetermined. Germline assignment: CDR1 SSHAT and CDR2 FNYEAQ (reference sequence). This CDR3 region has 14 residues. The CDR3 DNA sequence: TGTGCTAGCAGCTTAGAGGCGGTCTCGGAGGAGCAGTTCTTC. Amino acids: CASSLEAVSEEQFF. Looking up the rest from reference TRBV7-7 and TRBJ2-1 gives the full variable domain: GAGVSQSPRYKVTKRGQDVTLRCDPISSHATLYWYQQALGQGPEFLTYFNYEAQPDKSGLPSDRFSAERPEGSISTLTIQRTEQRDSAMYRCASSLEAVSEEQFFGPGTRLTVL.

This clone turned up a few times. The rearrangement links TRBV7-3 to TRBJ2-2; 7 bases align to TRBD2. Germline-derived CDR1 and CDR2 are SGHTA and FQGTGA. With 2 bases clipped from V and 4 bases from J, the junction kept 4 bases outside the gene matches. The CDR3 has 15 residues. As DNA, the CDR3 is TGTGCCAGCAGCTTAGCGGGAGCGTTCACCGGGGAGCTGTTTTTT. It is translated as CASSLAGAFTGELFF.

This sequence joins TRBV15 and TRBJ2-5; TRBD1 might be the D (7 bases). V lost 7 bases, J lost 4 bases, and 22 bases lay in between. The CDR3 extends over 16 amino acids. CDR1 is LNHNV and CDR2 is YYDKDF in the germline V gene (reference sequence). CDR3 protein: CATNARPGGTPETQYF. CDR3 nucleotides: TGTGCCACCAACGCAAGGCCAGGGGGGACCCCAGAGACCCAGTACTTC.

The chain carries TRBV6-1 and TRBJ2-1, with 9 bases matching TRBD2. Germline V gives CDR1 MNHNS, CDR2 SASEGT. The junction had 8 bases not matched to a gene; V was cut back by 2 bases and J by 6 bases. The CDR3 has 16 residues. The CDR3 bases are TGTGCCAGCAGTGAAAGGCTGGCGGGAGGGGTCAATGAGCAGTTCTTC. Protein sequence: CASSERLAGGVNEQFF.

V is TRBV19 and J is TRBJ1-2; D possibly corresponds to TRBD1 (5 bases). The V end was cut by 3 bases, the J end by 3 bases, with 11 bases between. CDR1 is LNHDA, CDR2 SQIVND, per germline (reference sequence). The CDR3 is made up of 14 amino acids. Here the CDR3 DNA reads TGTGCCAGTAGTATGTTCTCGGGGGACTATGGCTACACCTTC. It specifies CASSMFSGDYGYTF.

The chain carries TRBV7-9 and TRBJ2-1; 14 bases line up with TRBD2. Per germline, CDR1 SEHNR and CDR2 FQNEAQ (reference sequence). The V and J ends lost 6 bases and 3 bases, in that order; junction bases with no gene match: 7. The CDR3 length is 17 residues. CDR3 nucleotides: TGTGCCAGCAGAACCGGGACTAGCGGGAGAGGCTACAATGAGCAGTTCTTC. Translated: CASRTGTSGRGYNEQFF.

The chain links TRBV6-1 to TRBJ2-7, with 8 bases matching TRBD1. J gave up 0 bases and V 2 bases, and 3 bases lay outside the gene matches. The CDR3 sequence is 15 residues long. Germline CDR1 is MNHNS and CDR2 is SASEGT. Here the CDR3 reads CASSEQGAFSYEQYF. As DNA, the CDR3 is TGTGCCAGCAGTGAACAGGGGGCGTTCTCCTACGAGCAGTACTTC.

This CDR3 is CASSSGTGYWEKLFF. The CDR3, as DNA: TGTGCCAGCAGCTCCGGGACAGGGTATTGGGAAAAACTGTTTTTT. The chain couples TRBV7-9 to TRBJ1-4; 9 positions match TRBD1. The CDR3 extends over 15 amino acids. Trimming at V came to 4 bases and at J to 8 bases, leaving 8 bases not matched to a gene. Germline-derived CDR1 and CDR2 are SEHNR and FQNEAQ (reference sequence). Full variable domain (remainder filled in from reference TRBV7-9 and TRBJ1-4): DTGVSQNPRHKITKRGQNVTFRCDPISEHNRLYWYRQTLGQGPEFLTYFQNEAQLEKSRLLSDRFSAERPKGSFSTLEIQRTEQGDSAMYLCASSSGTGYWEKLFFGSGTQLSVL.

This clone was counted a single time. The chain carries TRBV19 and TRBJ1-2; no definite D call. With 1 base removed from V and 2 bases from J, the gap between germline ends came to 5 bases. Germline V lookup: CDR1 LNHDA, CDR2 SQIVND (reference sequence). The CDR3 has 13 residues. For the CDR3, the DNA is TGTGCCAGTAGTATAGCAGTGAACTATGGCTACACCTTC. Translation gives CASSIAVNYGYTF. The variable domain in full, with the rest retrieved from reference TRBV19 and TRBJ1-2, is DGGITQSPKYLFRKEGQNVTLSCEQNLNHDAMYWYRQDPGQGLRLIYYSQIVNDFQKGDIAEGYSVSREKKESFPLTVTSAQKNPTAFYLCASSIAVNYGYTFGSGTRLTVV.

The DNA of the CDR3 is TGTGCCAGCGAAGGACTAGCGGGAGTGGCTAAAGAGCAGTTCTTC. Its protein is CASEGLAGVAKEQFF. The chain couples TRBV6-1 to TRBJ2-1, with TRBD2 matching over 13 bases. Trimming took 8 bases from V and 10 from J; bases not matched to a gene: 11. The CDR3 has 15 amino acids. Germline values: CDR1 MNHNS, CDR2 SASEGT.

Details on this clone: Other DNA variants within this sample encode the same CDR3. The V call is TRBV9, the J call TRBJ1-3; D is undetermined. The germline V gene encodes CDR1 SGDLS and CDR2 YYNGEE. V dropped 0 bases and J dropped 0 bases, with 4 bases sitting between them. The CDR3 loop spans 14 amino acids. The CDR3 spells CASSVGPSGNTIYF. CDR3 in DNA: TGTGCCAGCAGCGTAGGGCCCTCTGGAAACACCATATATTTT.

V is TRBV28 and J is TRBJ2-7, with 13 bases that match TRBD2. CDR1 and CDR2 (germline): MDHEN, SYDVKM. There are 15 residues in the CDR3. After removal of 7 bases from V and 5 bases from J, the junction contained 8 bases not matched to a gene. The CDR3 here is CASNLWGLAGNEQYF. CDR3 nucleotides: TGTGCCAGCAACCTTTGGGGACTAGCGGGAAACGAGCAGTACTTC. The full variable domain, with the rest looked up from reference TRBV28 and TRBJ2-7, is DVKVTQSSRYLVKRTGEKVFLECVQDMDHENMFWYRQDPGLGLRLIYFSYDVKMKEKGDIPEGYSVSREKKERFSLILESASTNQTSMYLCASNLWGLAGNEQYFGPGTRLTVT.

The chain recombines TRBV10-3 with TRBJ1-5; D perhaps matches TRBD1 (6 bases). The CDR3 is 14 residues long. The germline V gene encodes CDR1 ENHRY and CDR2 SYGVKD. V was pared by 3 bases and J by 5 bases, with 11 bases between. CDR3 in DNA: TGTGCCATCAGTGATAGGGGGTTGGATCAGCCCCAGCATTTT. Translated: CAISDRGLDQPQHF.

The chain recombines TRBV19 with TRBJ2-1; TRBD1 aligns across 9 bases. V shed 7 bases and J 3 bases; nucleotides not matched to a gene: 4. Germline V gives CDR1 LNHDA, CDR2 SQIVND (reference sequence). The CDR3 length is 14 residues. For the CDR3, the DNA is TGTGCCAGTACCCAGACAGGGGGCTACAATGAGCAGTTCTTC. Amino acids: CASTQTGGYNEQFF.

This rearrangement joins TRBV10-2 to TRBJ1-2, with a possible D match to TRBD1 (5 bases). Germline CDR1 and CDR2: WSHSY and SAAADI. V was clipped by 4 bases and J by 4 bases, with 16 bases between them. CDR3 length equals 15 residues. CDR3 region: CASSGADGGGYGYTF. The CDR3 DNA follows: TGCGCCAGCAGTGGGGCAGACGGGGGAGGCTATGGCTACACCTTC.

This clone has just a few counts. This chain joins TRBV9 and TRBJ2-1; 8 nucleotides align to TRBD1. CDR1 and CDR2 (germline): SGDLS, YYNGEE. Losses at the gene ends were 10 bases for V and 4 bases for J; bases not matched to a gene: 10. This CDR3 has 14 residues. CDR3: CASAPGQAYNEQFF. Here the CDR3 DNA reads TGTGCCTCAGCCCCGGGACAGGCTTACAATGAGCAGTTCTTC. The full variable domain, in which reference TRBV9 and TRBJ2-1 provide the parts outside the CDR3, is DSGVTQTPKHLITATGQRVTLRCSPRSGDLSVYWYQQSLDQGLQFLIQYYNGEERAKGNILERFSAQQFPDLHSELNLSSLELGDSALYFCASAPGQAYNEQFFGPGTRLTVL.

Worth noting for this clone: Compared with germline, one end of the junction differs, possibly owing to a read error. The CDR3: CASSQGRSYGGDTQYF. CDR3 DNA sequence: TGTGCCAGCAGCCAAGGGCGATCGTACGGGGGTGATACGCAGTATTTT. The V and J genes are TRBV4-1 and TRBJ2-3; D may be TRBD2 (6 bases). Germline lookup yields CDR1 MGHRA and CDR2 YSYEKL. The CDR3 is made up of 16 amino acids.